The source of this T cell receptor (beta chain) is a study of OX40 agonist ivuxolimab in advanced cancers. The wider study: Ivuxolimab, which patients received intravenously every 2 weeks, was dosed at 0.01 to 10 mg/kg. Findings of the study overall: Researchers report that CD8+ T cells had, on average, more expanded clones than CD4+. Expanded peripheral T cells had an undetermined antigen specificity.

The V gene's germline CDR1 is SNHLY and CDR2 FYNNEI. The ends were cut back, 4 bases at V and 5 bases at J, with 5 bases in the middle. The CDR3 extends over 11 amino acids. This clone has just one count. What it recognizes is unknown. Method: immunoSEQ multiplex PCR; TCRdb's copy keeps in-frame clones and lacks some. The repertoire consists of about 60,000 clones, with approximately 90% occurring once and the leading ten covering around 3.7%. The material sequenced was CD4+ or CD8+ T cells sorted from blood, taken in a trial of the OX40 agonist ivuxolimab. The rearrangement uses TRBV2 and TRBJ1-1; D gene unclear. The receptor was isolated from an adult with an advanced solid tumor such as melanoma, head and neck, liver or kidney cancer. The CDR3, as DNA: TGTGCCAGCAGTGGGTATACTGAAGCTTTCTTT. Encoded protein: CASSGYTEAFF.